The entry below describes one T cell receptor beta chain. These data originate in a study of cytomegalovirus exposure and HLA in healthy donors. The CDR3 is made up of 14 amino acids. The germline V gene has CDR1 SGHTA and CDR2 FQGNSA. V shed 6 bases, J shed 3 bases, and the junction held 5 bases outside the gene matches. Primers for the PCR totalled 60 Vbeta and 13 Jbeta. TCRdb's table, derived via immunoSEQ multiplex PCR, lists solely in-frame clones and lacks some. The table lists roughly 230,000 clones, 80% to 90% of them singletons. The source of this sequence is a girl aged 2 to 10 in good health and CMV-seronegative. The specimen was PBMCs. The chain has TRBV7-2 and TRBJ2-5, with 9 bases that match TRBD2. The CDR3 nucleotides read TGTGCCAGCAGGAGCGGGAGGTGGGAAGAGACCCAGTACTTC. Its protein is CASRSGRWEETQYF.